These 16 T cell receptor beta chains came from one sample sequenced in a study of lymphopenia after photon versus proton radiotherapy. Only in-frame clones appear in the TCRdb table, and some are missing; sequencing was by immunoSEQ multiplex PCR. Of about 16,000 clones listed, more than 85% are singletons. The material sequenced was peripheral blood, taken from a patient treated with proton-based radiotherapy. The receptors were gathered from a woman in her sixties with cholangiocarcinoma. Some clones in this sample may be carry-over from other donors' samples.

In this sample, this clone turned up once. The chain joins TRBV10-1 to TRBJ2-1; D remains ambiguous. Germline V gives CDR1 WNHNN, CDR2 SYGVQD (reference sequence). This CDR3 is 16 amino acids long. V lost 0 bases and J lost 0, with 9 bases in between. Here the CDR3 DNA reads TGCGCCAGCAGTGAGTCAGGGTCGGGCTCCTACAATGAGCAGTTCTTC. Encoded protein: CASSESGSGSYNEQFF.

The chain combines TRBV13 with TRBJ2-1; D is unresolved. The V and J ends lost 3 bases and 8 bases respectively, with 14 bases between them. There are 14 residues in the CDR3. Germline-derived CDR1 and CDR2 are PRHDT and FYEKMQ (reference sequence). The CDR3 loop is CASSLDLGRHEQFF. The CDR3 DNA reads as TGTGCCAGCAGCTTGGACCTAGGGCGGCATGAGCAGTTCTTC.

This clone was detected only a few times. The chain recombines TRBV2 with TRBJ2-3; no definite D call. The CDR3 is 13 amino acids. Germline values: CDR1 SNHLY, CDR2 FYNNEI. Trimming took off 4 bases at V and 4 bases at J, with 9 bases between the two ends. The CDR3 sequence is CASSGEQSDTQYF. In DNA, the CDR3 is TGTGCCAGCAGTGGGGAACAGTCAGATACGCAGTATTTT.

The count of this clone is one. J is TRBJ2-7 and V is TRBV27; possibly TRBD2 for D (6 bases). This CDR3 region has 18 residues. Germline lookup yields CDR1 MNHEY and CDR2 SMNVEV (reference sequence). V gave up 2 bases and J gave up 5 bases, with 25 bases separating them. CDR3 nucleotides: TGTGCCAGCAGTTTAAATTTCGCCCGGGGGTGGGGTGTCGACGAGCAGTACTTC. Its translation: CASSLNFARGWGVDEQYF.

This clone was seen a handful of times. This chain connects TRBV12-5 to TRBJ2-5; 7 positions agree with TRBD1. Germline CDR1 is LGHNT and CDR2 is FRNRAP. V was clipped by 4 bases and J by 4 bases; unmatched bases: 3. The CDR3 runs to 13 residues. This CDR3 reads CASGWDRAETQYF. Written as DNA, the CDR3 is TGTGCTAGTGGTTGGGACAGAGCAGAGACCCAGTACTTC.

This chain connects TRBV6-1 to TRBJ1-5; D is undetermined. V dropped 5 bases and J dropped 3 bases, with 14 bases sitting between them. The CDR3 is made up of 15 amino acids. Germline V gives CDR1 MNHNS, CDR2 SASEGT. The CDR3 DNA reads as TGTGCCAGCAGTCCCGTGGGGTTCAACAATCAGCCCCAGCATTTT. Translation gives CASSPVGFNNQPQHF.

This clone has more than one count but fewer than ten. CDR3 sequence reads: CSVAGKSSSYEQYF. The CDR3 nucleotides read TGCAGCGTTGCCGGGAAGAGTAGCTCCTACGAGCAGTACTTC. This chain joins TRBV29-1 and TRBJ2-7; a weak D match, TRBD2 (5 bases). The germline V and J ends were trimmed by 4 bases and 0 bases, with 13 bases remaining between them. The CDR3 totals 14 residues. CDR1 and CDR2 (germline): SQVTM, ANQGSEA.

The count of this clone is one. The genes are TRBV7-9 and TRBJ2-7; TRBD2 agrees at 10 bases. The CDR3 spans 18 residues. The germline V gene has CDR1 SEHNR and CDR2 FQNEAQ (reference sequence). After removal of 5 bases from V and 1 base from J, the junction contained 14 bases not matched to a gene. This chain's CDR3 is CASSPESSGGFSSYEQYF. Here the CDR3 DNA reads TGTGCCAGCAGCCCCGAATCTAGCGGGGGTTTTTCGTCCTACGAGCAGTACTTC.

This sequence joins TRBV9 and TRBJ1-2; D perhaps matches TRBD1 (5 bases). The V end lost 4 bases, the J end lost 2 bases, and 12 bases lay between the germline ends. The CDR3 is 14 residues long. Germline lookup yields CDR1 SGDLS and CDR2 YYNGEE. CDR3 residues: CASSRQQTNYGYTF. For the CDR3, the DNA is TGTGCCAGCAGCAGACAGCAAACAAACTATGGCTACACCTTC.

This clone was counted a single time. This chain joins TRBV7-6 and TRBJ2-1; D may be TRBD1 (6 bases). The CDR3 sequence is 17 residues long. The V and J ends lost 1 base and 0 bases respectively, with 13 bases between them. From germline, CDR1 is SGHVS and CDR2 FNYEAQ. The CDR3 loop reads CASSLVGASYSYNEQFF. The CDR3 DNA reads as TGTGCCAGCAGCTTAGTGGGGGCTAGCTACTCCTACAATGAGCAGTTCTTC.

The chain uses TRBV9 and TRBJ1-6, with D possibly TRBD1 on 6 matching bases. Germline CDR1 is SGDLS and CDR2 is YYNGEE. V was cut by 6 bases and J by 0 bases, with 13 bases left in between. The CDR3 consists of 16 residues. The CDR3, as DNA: TGTGCCAGCACTAGACAGGCAAGCTCCTATAATTCACCCCTCCACTTT. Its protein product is CASTRQASSYNSPLHF.

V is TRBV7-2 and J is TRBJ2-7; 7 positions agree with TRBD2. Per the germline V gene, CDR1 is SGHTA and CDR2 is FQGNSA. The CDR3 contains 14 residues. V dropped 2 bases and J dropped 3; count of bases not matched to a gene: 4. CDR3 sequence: CASSLSGDRYEQYF. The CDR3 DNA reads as TGTGCCAGCAGCTTAAGCGGGGATCGCTACGAGCAGTACTTC.

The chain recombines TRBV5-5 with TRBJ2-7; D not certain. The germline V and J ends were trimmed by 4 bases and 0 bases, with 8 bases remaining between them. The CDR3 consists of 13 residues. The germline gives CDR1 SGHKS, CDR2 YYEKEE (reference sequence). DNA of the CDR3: TGTGCCAGCAGCCAGTGGAGCTCCTACGAGCAGTACTTC. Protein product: CASSQWSSYEQYF.

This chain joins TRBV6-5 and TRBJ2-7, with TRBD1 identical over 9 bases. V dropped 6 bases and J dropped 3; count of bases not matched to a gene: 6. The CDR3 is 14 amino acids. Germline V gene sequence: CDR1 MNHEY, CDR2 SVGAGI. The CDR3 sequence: CASRGTGLRYEQYF. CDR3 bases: TGTGCCAGCAGGGGGACAGGGCTCCGCTACGAGCAGTACTTC.

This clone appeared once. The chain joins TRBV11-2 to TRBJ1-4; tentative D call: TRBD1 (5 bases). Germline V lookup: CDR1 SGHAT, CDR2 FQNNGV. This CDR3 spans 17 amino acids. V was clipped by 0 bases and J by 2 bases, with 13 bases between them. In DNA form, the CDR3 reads TGTGCCAGCAGCTTAGACAGGGTGGCCGCCACTAATGAAAAACTGTTTTTT. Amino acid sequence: CASSLDRVAATNEKLFF.

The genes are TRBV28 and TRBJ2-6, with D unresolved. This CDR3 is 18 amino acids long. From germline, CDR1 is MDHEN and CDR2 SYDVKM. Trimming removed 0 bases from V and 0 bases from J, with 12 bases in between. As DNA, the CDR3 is TGTGCCAGCAGTTTATGGCCAGGAGCCCGCTCTGGGGCCAACGTCCTGACTTTC. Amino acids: CASSLWPGARSGANVLTF.